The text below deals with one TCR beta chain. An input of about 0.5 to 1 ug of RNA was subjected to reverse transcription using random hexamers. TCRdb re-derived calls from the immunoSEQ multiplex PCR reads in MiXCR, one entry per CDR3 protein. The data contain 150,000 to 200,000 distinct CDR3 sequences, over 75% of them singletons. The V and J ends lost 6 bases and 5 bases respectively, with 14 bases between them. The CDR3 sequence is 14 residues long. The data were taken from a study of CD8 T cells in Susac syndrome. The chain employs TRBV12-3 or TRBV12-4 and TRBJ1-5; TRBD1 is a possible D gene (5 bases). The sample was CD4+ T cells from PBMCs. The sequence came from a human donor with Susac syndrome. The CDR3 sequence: CASSWSLGDQPQHF. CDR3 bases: TGTGCCAGCAGCTGGTCCCTAGGGGATCAGCCCCAGCATTTT.